This T cell receptor (beta chain) was identified during a study of T-cell reconstitution after alpha-beta-depleted transplantation in children (dated by TCRdb to about 2016). Broadly, across the study: T-cell immune reconstitution after TCRalphabeta/CD19-depleted allogeneic hematopoietic cell transplantation in children was quantitatively tracked in the study by means of TCR repertoire profiling.

As regards this clonotype: Its antigen remains unidentified. No much larger clone exists at a distance of one base, and base qualities are not known.

The CDR3 goes from the cysteine to the phenylalanine over 15 residues. Only the CDR3 part of the read is kept: 45 bases, read in frame from the first base. The trim is 2 bases for V and 5 bases for J, with a gap of 15 bases between the germline ends. CDR1 SGHVS and CDR2 FQNEAQ are derived from the germline V gene. The library relied on PCR. Sequencer: Illumina HiSeq 2500. Molecular barcoding was employed in the preparation of TCR libraries, with unique molecular identifiers being used to normalize TCRbeta repertoire quantification. TCRdb took the public reads, trimmed them with fastp at Q25, ran MiXCR for clone calling and kept in-frame beta chains. Rows with a matching CDR3 protein are joined into one entry that keeps the most common DNA and genes. The sample records approximately 500,000 distinct CDR3 sequences, around 27% of which are singletons. About a third of the sample is in the top ten clones.

The treatment or condition label on this specimen signifies: allogeneic hematopoietic cell transplantation with graft depleted of TCRalphabeta T cells and CD19 B cells. TCRalphabeta/CD19-depleted allogeneic hematopoietic cell grafts were given to the transplant recipients, all of whom were children. Results and caveats for the whole study, not just this receptor: Apparently early alphabetaT-cell count recovery about two months after transplant reportedly relied on only several hundred rapidly expanded clones derived from non-depleted graft cells. In some patients, the high TCRbeta diversity seen at day 60 was put down to recipient T cells and intrathymic progenitors that had survived conditioning. Hyperexpanded clone frequencies declined over subsequent months; after one year, T-cell counts and TCRbeta diversity were mostly attributed to newly produced T cells.

The rearrangement joined TRBV7-8 to TRBJ1-1; perhaps TRBD1 is the D gene, with 5 bases matching. This specimen was PBMCs, taken before TCRalphabeta/CD19-depleted stem cell transplant. The source of this sequence is a boy under three years old with Wiskott-Aldrich syndrome, due to receive a stem cell transplant. Read as DNA, the sequence is TGTGCCAGCAGCTTACAGGGTGGTGCGGGGACTGAAGCTTTCTTT. This gives the protein CASSLQGGAGTEAFF.